Listed below are T cell receptor beta chains from one sample, sequenced in a study of blood T cells in healthy people across ages. TCRdb re-analysed the 5' RACE reads in MiXCR, keeping a single row per CDR3 protein. The profile covers about 970,000 distinct CDR3 sequences, with approximately 50% appearing a single time and 20% to 25% taken by the ten largest. Sequenced material: blood. The receptors come from a woman aged 55 to 70 in good health. CDR3s include the opening cysteine and the closing phenylalanine or tryptophan. A D gene is named only where the DNA matches it firmly. The size entry is marked missing in some rows and otherwise reads once, few, many or a size class.

j_call	d_call	v_call	clone_size	cdr3_aa	cdr3_nt
TRBJ2-1	NA	TRBV12-3/TRBV12-4	NA	CASSFSWNEQFF	TGTGCCAGCAGTTTTTCGTGGAATGAGCAGTTCTTC
TRBJ1-2	NA	TRBV28	NA	CASTGRVSGYTF	TGTGCCAGCACCGGGAGAGTAAGTGGCTACACCTTC
TRBJ2-7	TRBD2	TRBV10-2	NA	CASNTRTSGSYEQYF	TGTGCCAGCAACACCAGGACTAGCGGAAGCTACGAGCAGTACTTC
TRBJ2-1	TRBD1	TRBV10-3	NA	CAISEAMDGTGWFF	TGTGCCATCAGTGAGGCGATGGACGGGACAGGGTGGTTCTTC
TRBJ2-7	NA	TRBV5-1	few	CASSLYSSYEQYF	TGCGCCAGCAGCTTGTACAGCTCCTACGAGCAGTACTTC
TRBJ1-5	NA	TRBV3-1	NA	CASSQVPGFQPQHF	TGTGCCAGCAGCCAGGTACCAGGGTTTCAGCCCCAGCATTTT
TRBJ2-5	NA	TRBV20-1	few	CSAKDPGARETQYF	TGCAGTGCTAAAGACCCGGGGGCGAGAGAGACCCAGTACTTC
TRBJ2-1	NA	TRBV6-2/TRBV6-3	few	CASKAYNEQFF	TGTGCCAGCAAAGCGTACAATGAGCAGTTCTTC
TRBJ2-7	TRBD1	TRBV7-2	once	CASSLSPTGANNEQYF	TGTGCCAGCAGCTTATCTCCGACAGGGGCGAACAATGAGCAGTACTTC
TRBJ2-1	NA	TRBV7-9	NA	CASSLGLGGTYNEQFF	TGTGCCAGCAGCTTAGGACTAGGAGGGACCTACAATGAGCAGTTCTTC
TRBJ2-5	TRBD1	TRBV13	NA	CASSIGTGLEEQYF	TGTGCCAGCAGCATTGGGACAGGGCTGGAAGAGCAGTACTTC
TRBJ2-1	NA	TRBV9	NA	CASSPRPQPRSFGSFF	TGTGCCAGCAGCCCAAGACCCCAGCCCAGATCATTTGGGTCGTTCTTC
TRBJ2-7	TRBD2	TRBV20-1	NA	CRRYPGLVGEQYF	TGCAGACGGTATCCGGGACTAGTGGGCGAGCAGTACTTC
TRBJ2-7	TRBD2	TRBV7-9	NA	CASSISSGRAEQYF	TGTGCCAGCAGCATATCTAGCGGGAGGGCCGAGCAGTACTTC
TRBJ2-7	NA	TRBV11-2	NA	CASSPRRERSRGYEQYF	TGTGCCAGCAGCCCCCGTCGGGAGCGCAGTAGGGGCTACGAGCAGTACTTC
TRBJ1-4	NA	TRBV2	once	CACSEARGRYEKLFF	TGTGCCTGCAGTGAAGCGCGCGGCCGATACGAAAAACTGTTTTTT
TRBJ1-6	NA	TRBV3-1	NA	CASSPPSRASPLHF	TGTGCCAGCAGCCCTCCTAGCAGGGCATCACCCCTCCACTTT
TRBJ2-4	TRBD1	TRBV5-1	NA	CASSPQGKGNIQYF	TGCGCCAGCAGCCCACAGGGGAAGGGAAACATTCAGTACTTC
TRBJ2-3	TRBD1	TRBV5-5	few	CASSSPTGTGVDRYTDTQYF	TGTGCCAGCAGCTCCCCCACCGGGACAGGGGTCGACAGATACACAGATACGCAGTATTTT
TRBJ2-7	NA	TRBV12-3/TRBV12-4	NA	CASSGQGVSYEQYF	TGTGCCAGCAGCGGGCAGGGCGTATCCTACGAGCAGTACTTC
TRBJ1-6	NA	TRBV27	few	CASARRRDDSPLHF	TGTGCCAGCGCCCGACGCAGGGACGATTCACCCCTCCACTTT
TRBJ2-3	NA	TRBV7-9	NA	CASTIVDAVGDTQYF	TGTGCCAGCACTATCGTGGATGCGGTGGGAGATACGCAGTATTTT
TRBJ2-4	NA	TRBV28	NA	CASSPVLPKNIQYF	TGTGCCAGCAGCCCCGTTTTACCTAAAAACATTCAGTACTTC
TRBJ2-1	TRBD2	TRBV20-1	few	CSARDREGPRNEQFF	TGCAGTGCTAGAGATCGGGAGGGCCCTCGAAATGAGCAGTTCTTC
TRBJ2-7	NA	TRBV7-9	NA	CASSLGAGDDEQYF	TGTGCCAGCAGCCTTGGTGCCGGGGATGACGAGCAGTACTTC
TRBJ2-5	TRBD2	TRBV3-1	NA	CASSQDWGGGIKETQYF	TGTGCCAGCAGCCAAGATTGGGGGGGAGGGATCAAAGAGACCCAGTACTTC
TRBJ2-4	TRBD1	TRBV9	few	CASSGTGGSSLREQYF	TGTGCCAGCAGTGGGACAGGGGGCTCCTCCTTACGGGAGCAGTACTTC
TRBJ1-4	NA	TRBV7-2	few	CASRRGGLYEKLFF	TGTGCCAGCAGACGTGGGGGGCTATATGAAAAACTGTTTTTT
TRBJ2-1	NA	TRBV4-2	NA	CASSQDQGPEGPNEQFF	TGTGCCAGCAGCCAAGATCAGGGGCCGGAAGGGCCCAATGAGCAGTTCTTC
TRBJ2-7	NA	TRBV5-1	NA	CASSWELGPDYEQYF	TGCGCCAGCAGCTGGGAACTGGGGCCGGACTACGAGCAGTACTTC
TRBJ2-7	TRBD1	TRBV29-1	NA	CSVNRDRGTYEQYF	TGCAGCGTTAACCGGGACAGGGGAACCTACGAGCAGTACTTC
TRBJ2-7	NA	TRBV11-2	few	CASSQSNLLRVPYEQYF	TGTGCCAGCAGCCAATCCAATCTTCTCAGGGTTCCCTACGAGCAGTACTTC
TRBJ1-1	NA	TRBV12-3/TRBV12-4	NA	CASSFRGGNTEAFF	TGTGCCAGCAGTTTTCGGGGGGGGAACACTGAAGCTTTCTTT